The rows below give T cell receptor beta chains drawn from one sample of a study. TCRdb used MiXCR to reprocess the 5' RACE reads, holding one entry per CDR3 protein. The data show roughly 69,000 distinct CDR3 sequences, under 25% seen once. Material for sequencing was memory CD4+ T cells sorted from a lymph node. Receptor source: a female donor with breast cancer. Both conserved end residues are part of each CDR3. D genes are given only for firm matches. Clone size is shown for a subset of rows, as once, few, many or a class of expanded clone.

size: .; V: TRBV9; D: .; J: TRBJ2-1; DNA: TGTGCCAGCAGCGGCAATGAGCAGCTCTTC; CDR3: CASSGNEQLF
size: .; V: TRBV7-2; D: .; J: TRBJ2-7; DNA: TGTGCCGGCAGCTTACGGAGCAACCTTCTTAGGTACTTC; CDR3: CAGSLRSNLLRYF
size: few; V: TRBV4-3; D: .; J: TRBJ2-7; DNA: TGCGCCAGCAGCCAGACGGGAGTACACGAGCAGTACTTC; CDR3: CASSQTGVHEQYF
size: .; V: TRBV29-1; D: .; J: TRBJ1-1; DNA: TGCAGCGTTGATGCAGAGACGAACACTGAAGCTTTCTTT; CDR3: CSVDAETNTEAFF
size: .; V: TRBV6-1; D: .; J: TRBJ2-1; DNA: TGTGCCAGCAGTGGCGAATCCTACAATGAGCAGTTCTTC; CDR3: CASSGESYNEQFF
size: few; V: TRBV5-1; D: TRBD1; J: TRBJ1-5; DNA: TGCGCCAGCAGCCGGGACAGCCAGAATCAGCCCCAGCATTTT; CDR3: CASSRDSQNQPQHF
size: .; V: TRBV7-2; D: .; J: TRBJ1-1; DNA: TGTGCCAGCAGCATCGGAGACGGAGCGAACACTGAAGCTTTCTTT; CDR3: CASSIGDGANTEAFF
size: .; V: TRBV28; D: .; J: TRBJ2-7; DNA: TGTGCCAGCAGTTTATGGGCCAGCACCTACGAGCAGTACTTC; CDR3: CASSLWASTYEQYF
size: .; V: TRBV5-1; D: .; J: TRBJ2-6; DNA: TGCGCCAGCAGCTTGGTGTATACAGGACAGCTAGGGGCCAACGTCCTGACTTTC; CDR3: CASSLVYTGQLGANVLTF
size: .; V: TRBV7-9; D: .; J: TRBJ1-1; DNA: TGTGCCAGCAGGTACACTTATAACACTGAAGCTTTCTTT; CDR3: CASRYTYNTEAFF
size: few; V: TRBV5-1; D: TRBD2; J: TRBJ2-3; DNA: TGCGCCAGCAGCTTGGTGGCTAGCGGCACAAATACGCAGTATTTT; CDR3: CASSLVASGTNTQYF